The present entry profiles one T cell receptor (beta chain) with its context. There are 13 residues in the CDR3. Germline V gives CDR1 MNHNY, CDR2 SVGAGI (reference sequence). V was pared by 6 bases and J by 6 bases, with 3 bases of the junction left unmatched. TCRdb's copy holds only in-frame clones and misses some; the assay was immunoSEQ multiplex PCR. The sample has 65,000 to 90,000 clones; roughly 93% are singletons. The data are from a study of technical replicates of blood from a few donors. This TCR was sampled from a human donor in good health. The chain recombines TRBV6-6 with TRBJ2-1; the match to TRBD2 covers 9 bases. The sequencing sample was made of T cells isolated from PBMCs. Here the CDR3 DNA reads TGTGCCAGCAGATTGCGGGAGGGCAATGAGCAGTTCTTC. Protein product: CASRLREGNEQFF.